One TCR gamma chain is described in this entry. What it binds is unknown. This sample was included in a study of Vδ1+ human thymocytes. J gave up 5 bases and V 0 bases, and 4 bases lay outside the gene matches. The CDR3 sequence is 13 residues long. Germline CDR1 VENAVY, CDR2 YDSYNSRV. Study-wide results and caveats: Thymic delta-chain repertoires held roughly 20% Vdelta2 sequences and few Vdelta3, despite high sort purity. Bulk data may be misread because of unexpected Vdelta2 sequences. Thymic TRG and TRD repertoires appeared highly polyclonal, with Gaussian CDR3 length distributions.

Thymocytes were sorted as CD3+ TCRVdelta1+ TCRVdelta2- after alphabeta T cell depletion. The template was reverse-transcribed extracted RNA. Pooled V-gene forward primers with one constant-region reverse primer generated the CDR3 amplicons by multiplex PCR. TCRdb processed the multiplex PCR reads again with the CATT caller. Among over 25,000 gamma-chain clones, 20% were seen once, and the ten largest hold under 2%. The gene calls are TRGV8 and TRGJ1 or TRGJ2. The source material was Vdelta1+ gamma-delta thymocytes from the thymus. Subset indicated: FACS-sorted CD3+ TCRalphabeta- TCRVdelta1+ TCRVdelta2- thymocytes. The TCR was taken from a boy younger than two who had congenital heart surgery. The CDR3 DNA sequence: TGTGCCACCTGGGATAGGCTCCATTATAAGAAACTCTTT. Its translation: CATWDRLHYKKLF.